These 19 T cell receptor beta chains were all obtained from the same sample, sequenced in a study of blood T cell repertoires in COVID-19 (dated by TCRdb to 2020 to 2022). Preparation of the library involved the immunoSEQ multiplex PCR assay. In its TCRdb copy, this immuneACCESS table keeps in-frame sequences only and misses some clones. Where compared with another copy, unresolved V genes explain less than half of these, and the others have no known cause. This sample has around 200,000 clones in its table, and about four fifths of those were observed once. 3.2% of the sample is in the top ten clones. Sequenced material: PBMCs or T cells enriched from blood (not recorded which). These receptors came from a woman younger than 45 who had recovered from COVID-19.

This chain links TRBV2 with TRBJ1-3; D remains ambiguous. The CDR3 covers 16 residues. The V end lost 4 bases, the J end lost 0 bases, and 13 bases lay between the germline ends. The germline V gene has CDR1 SNHLY and CDR2 FYNNEI. The CDR3 here is CASSVLGLGSGNTIYF. DNA for the CDR3: TGTGCCAGCAGTGTACTGGGCTTGGGCTCTGGAAACACCATATATTTT. Full variable domain (rest looked up from reference TRBV2 and TRBJ1-3): EPEVTQTPSHQVTQMGQEVILRCVPISNHLYFYWYRQILGQKVEFLVSFYNNEISEKSEIFDDQFSVERPDGSNFTLKIRSTKLEDSAMYFCASSVLGLGSGNTIYFGEGSWLTVV.

V and J are TRBV28 and TRBJ1-3, with TRBD1 as a possible D gene (6 bases). V gave up 4 bases and J gave up 4 bases, with 11 bases separating them. The CDR3 contains 14 residues. Per the germline V gene, CDR1 is MDHEN and CDR2 is SYDVKM. CDR3 bases: TGTGCCAGCAGTTCGCGGACAGAAGGAAACACCATATATTTT. As protein: CASSSRTEGNTIYF.

The rearrangement uses TRBV4-1 and TRBJ1-1; tentative D call: TRBD1 (5 bases). Trimming stripped 4 bases from V and 0 bases from J, with 12 bases between. Germline lookup yields CDR1 MGHRA and CDR2 YSYEKL. This CDR3 spans 15 amino acids. The CDR3 bases are TGCGCCAGCAGCCCATCCCAGGGAATGAACACTGAAGCTTTCTTT. This translates into CASSPSQGMNTEAFF.

This sequence joins TRBV5-1 and TRBJ1-4; 8 nucleotides agree with TRBD1. Trimming removed 2 bases from V and 0 bases from J; junction bases left unmatched: 3. From germline, CDR1 is SGHRS and CDR2 YFSETQ. The CDR3 has 16 amino acids. The CDR3 spells CASSFQGAATNEKLFF. The CDR3 DNA is TGCGCCAGCAGCTTCCAGGGGGCTGCAACTAATGAAAAACTGTTTTTT. The full variable domain, with the rest looked up from reference TRBV5-1 and TRBJ1-4, is KAGVTQTPRYLIKTRGQQVTLSCSPISGHRSVSWYQQTPGQGLQFLFEYFSETQRNKGNFPGRFSGRQFSNSRSEMNVSTLELGDSALYLCASSFQGAATNEKLFFGSGTQLSVL.

This chain links TRBV18 with TRBJ1-2; D not certain. This CDR3 is built from 16 residues. Germline CDR1 is KGHSH and CDR2 is LQKENI. Trimming removed 3 bases from V and 2 bases from J, with 16 bases in between. The CDR3 region is CASSPSAGISNYGYTF. The CDR3 DNA reads as TGTGCCAGCTCACCGTCCGCCGGGATCTCGAACTATGGCTACACCTTC.

This chain uses TRBV9 with TRBJ1-2, with TRBD1 matching 7 bases. V shed 0 bases, J shed 4 bases, and the junction held 9 bases outside the gene matches. CDR3 length: 16 amino acids. CDR1 and CDR2 from the germline V gene are SGDLS and YYNGEE. CDR3 protein: CASSVAAQGQSYGYTF. DNA of the CDR3: TGTGCCAGCAGCGTAGCCGCACAGGGGCAGTCCTATGGCTACACCTTC.

This chain connects TRBV7-9 to TRBJ1-4, with D perhaps matching TRBD1 (6 bases). Germline V lookup: CDR1 SEHNR, CDR2 FQNEAQ (reference sequence). CDR3 length: 14 amino acids. Between the trimmed V and J ends, which lost 5 bases and 4 bases, there was a span of 11 bases. The CDR3, as DNA: TGTGCCAGCAGCGCCGGACAGATTAATGAAAAACTGTTTTTT. This gives the protein CASSAGQINEKLFF.

V gene TRBV9 combines with J gene TRBJ1-6; a weak D match, TRBD1 (6 bases). Germline values: CDR1 SGDLS, CDR2 YYNGEE. V gave up 4 bases and J gave up 8 bases, with 19 bases separating them. The CDR3 covers 16 residues. The CDR3 sequence: CASSPRGGGKDSPLHF. The CDR3 DNA reads TGTGCCAGCAGCCCAAGAGGGGGGGGAAAGGATTCACCCCTCCACTTT. Full variable domain (missing parts from reference TRBV9 and TRBJ1-6): DSGVTQTPKHLITATGQRVTLRCSPRSGDLSVYWYQQSLDQGLQFLIQYYNGEERAKGNILERFSAQQFPDLHSELNLSSLELGDSALYFCASSPRGGGKDSPLHFGNGTRLTVT.

The J gene is TRBJ2-2, the V gene TRBV27; 7 bases match TRBD2. V lost 5 bases to trimming and J lost 3 bases; unmatched junction nucleotides: 9. Germline assignment: CDR1 MNHEY and CDR2 SMNVEV (reference sequence). The CDR3 is 16 residues long. This CDR3 is CASSHPSGVDTGELFF. CDR3 nucleotide sequence: TGTGCCAGCAGTCACCCTAGCGGAGTAGACACCGGGGAGCTGTTTTTT.

The J gene is TRBJ1-3, the V gene TRBV5-6; TRBD1 matches 11 bases. J gave up 0 bases and V 0 bases, and 2 bases lay outside the gene matches. The CDR3 runs to 17 residues. Germline-derived CDR1 and CDR2 are SGHDT and YYEEEE. DNA of the CDR3: TGTGCCAGCAGCTTGGTGGGACAGGGGGTCTCTGGAAACACCATATATTTT. Encoded protein: CASSLVGQGVSGNTIYF.

This CDR3 is CASSSTGSYNEQFF. CDR3 nucleotide sequence: TGTGCCAGCAGCTCGACAGGGTCCTACAATGAGCAGTTCTTC. The V call is TRBV5-6, the J call TRBJ2-1; 7 nucleotides match TRBD1. The CDR3 is made up of 14 amino acids. Germline assignment: CDR1 SGHDT and CDR2 YYEEEE. Trimming at V came to 3 bases and at J to 1 base, leaving 1 base not matched to a gene.

This clone was seen only a few times. V usage is TRBV19 and J usage is TRBJ1-2, with D possibly matching TRBD1 (5 bases). The CDR3 runs 14 residues. Germline V gives CDR1 LNHDA, CDR2 SQIVND (reference sequence). V was clipped by 1 base and J by 6 bases, with 12 bases between them. The CDR3 is CASSIGRGGDGYTF. DNA of the CDR3: TGTGCCAGTAGTATAGGAAGAGGAGGGGATGGCTACACCTTC.

The chain is built from TRBV28 and TRBJ2-7; TRBD1 agrees at 9 bases. Trimming at V came to 6 bases and at J to 6 bases, leaving 12 bases not matched to a gene. The CDR3 runs to 15 residues. The V gene's germline CDR1 is MDHEN and CDR2 SYDVKM. In nucleotides, the CDR3 is TGTGCCAGCAGGGCCCCCGGGACAGGGATCCCCGAGCAGTACTTC. Encoded protein: CASRAPGTGIPEQYF.

The chain joins TRBV6-5 to TRBJ2-7; TRBD2 matches at 12 bases. After removal of 2 bases from V and 3 bases from J, the junction contained 2 bases not matched to a gene. This CDR3 has 15 amino acids. CDR1 is MNHEY, CDR2 SVGAGI, per germline. Here the CDR3 DNA reads TGTGCCAGCAGTTACCAACTAGCGGGAGGCTACGAGCAGTACTTC. Protein product: CASSYQLAGGYEQYF.

The chain links TRBV19 to TRBJ2-5; TRBD1 matches at 8 bases. With 4 bases clipped from V and 1 base from J, the junction kept 5 bases outside the gene matches. Germline CDR1 reads LNHDA; CDR2 reads SQIVND (reference sequence). CDR3 length: 15 amino acids. The CDR3 reads CASSSRRGLQETQYF. CDR3 in DNA: TGTGCCAGTAGTAGCCGCAGGGGGCTCCAAGAGACCCAGTACTTC.

This chain connects TRBV11-2 to TRBJ2-3, with 10 nucleotides matching TRBD1. The germline CDR1 and CDR2 sequences are SGHAT and FQNNGV. This CDR3 region has 16 residues. Germline trimming cut 3 bases from V and 2 bases from J; bases unmatched to any gene: 5. The CDR3 loop is CASSFKTGGFTDTQYF. Written as DNA, the CDR3 is TGTGCCAGCAGCTTCAAGACAGGGGGCTTCACAGATACGCAGTATTTT. The whole variable domain, remainder taken from reference TRBV11-2 and TRBJ2-3, is EAGVAQSPRYKIIEKRQSVAFWCNPISGHATLYWYQQILGQGPKLLIQFQNNGVVDDSQLPKDRFSAERLKGVDSTLKIQPAKLEDSAVYLCASSFKTGGFTDTQYFGPGTRLTVL.

The V gene is TRBV9, the J gene TRBJ2-7; 8 bases agree with TRBD2. V trimming: 3 bases; J trimming: 2 bases; junction bases outside the gene matches: 4. Per the germline V gene, CDR1 is SGDLS and CDR2 is YYNGEE. This CDR3 region has 14 residues. The DNA of the CDR3 is TGTGCCAGCAGCGGGACTAGCACCACCTACGAGCAGTACTTC. It is translated as CASSGTSTTYEQYF.

The V gene is TRBV28, the J gene TRBJ2-7, with a weak D call TRBD1 (6 bases). Germline lookup yields CDR1 MDHEN and CDR2 SYDVKM. Trimming stripped 6 bases from V and 6 bases from J, with 18 bases between. This CDR3 has 14 amino acids. The CDR3 sequence: CASRLPGHSLEQYF. Written as DNA, the CDR3 is TGTGCCAGCAGACTCCCGGGACACTCACTCGAGCAGTACTTC.

By sample fraction, this clone is medium-sized (0.01 to 0.1%). V and J are TRBV5-1 and TRBJ2-5, with TRBD2 as a possible D gene (6 bases). The germline CDR1 and CDR2 sequences are SGHRS and YFSETQ. The CDR3 loop spans 17 amino acids. Trimming stripped 6 bases from V and 5 bases from J, with 26 bases between. The CDR3 spells CASNRQAVAQRGETQYF. The CDR3 DNA reads TGCGCCAGCAACCGTCAGGCCGTCGCTCAACGGGGGGAGACCCAGTACTTC.